The text below deals with one TCR beta chain. This sample was taken from a study of OX40 agonist ivuxolimab in advanced cancers. The germline V gene encodes CDR1 SGHTS and CDR2 YDEGEE. V shed 4 bases and J shed 2 bases, with 2 bases lying between them. The CDR3 totals 11 residues. Some clones are missing from TCRdb's copy, which holds only in-frame ones; the method was immunoSEQ multiplex PCR. The sample consists of 70,000 to 95,000 clones, 90% of them appearing once. V and J are TRBV5-8 and TRBJ2-3; D is unclear. The sequence was collected from an adult with an advanced solid tumor such as melanoma, head and neck, liver or kidney cancer. This specimen consisted of CD4+ or CD8+ T cells sorted from blood, obtained in a trial of the OX40 agonist ivuxolimab. The CDR3 region is CASSLTDTQYF. DNA for the CDR3: TGTGCCAGCAGCCTCACAGATACGCAGTATTTT.